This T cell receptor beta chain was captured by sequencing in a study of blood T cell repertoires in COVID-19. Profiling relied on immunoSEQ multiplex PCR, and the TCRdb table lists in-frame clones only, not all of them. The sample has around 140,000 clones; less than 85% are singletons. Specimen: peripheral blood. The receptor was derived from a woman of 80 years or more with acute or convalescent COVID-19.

The CDR3 spells CASSRSGGTYEQYF. In nucleotides, the CDR3 is TGTGCCAGCAGCCGTAGCGGGGGAACCTACGAGCAGTACTTC. The rearrangement uses TRBV3-1 (or the pseudogene TRBV3-2) and TRBJ2-7; 9 bases align to TRBD2. Germline V lookup: CDR1 LGHDT, CDR2 YNNKEL (reference sequence). Losses at the gene ends were 4 bases for V and 2 bases for J; bases not matched to a gene: 3. The CDR3 loop spans 14 amino acids.